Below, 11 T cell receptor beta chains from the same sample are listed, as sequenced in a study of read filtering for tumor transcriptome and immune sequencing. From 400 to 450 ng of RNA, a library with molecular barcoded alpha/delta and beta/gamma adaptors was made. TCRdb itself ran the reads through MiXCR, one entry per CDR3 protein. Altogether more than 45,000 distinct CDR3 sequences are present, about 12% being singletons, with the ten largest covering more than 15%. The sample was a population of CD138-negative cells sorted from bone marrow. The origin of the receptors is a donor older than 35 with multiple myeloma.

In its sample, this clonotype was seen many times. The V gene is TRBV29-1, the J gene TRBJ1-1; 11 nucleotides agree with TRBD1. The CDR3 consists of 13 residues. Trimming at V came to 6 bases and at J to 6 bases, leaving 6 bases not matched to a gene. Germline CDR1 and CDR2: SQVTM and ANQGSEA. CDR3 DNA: TGCAGCGTATGGGACAGGGGGGCTTCTGAAGCTTTCTTT. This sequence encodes CSVWDRGASEAFF.

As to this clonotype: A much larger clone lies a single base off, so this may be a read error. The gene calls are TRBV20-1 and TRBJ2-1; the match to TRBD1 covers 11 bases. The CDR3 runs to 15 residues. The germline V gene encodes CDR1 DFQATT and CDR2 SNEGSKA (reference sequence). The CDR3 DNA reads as TGCTGTGCTAACGGACAGGGGGCGGCCTACAATGAGCAGTTCTTC. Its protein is CCANGQGAAYNEQFF.

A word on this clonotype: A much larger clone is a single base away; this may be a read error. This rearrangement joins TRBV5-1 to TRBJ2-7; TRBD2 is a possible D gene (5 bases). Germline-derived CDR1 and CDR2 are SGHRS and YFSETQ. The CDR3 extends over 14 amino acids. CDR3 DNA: TGCGCCTGCAGCTTGAAGTCCGGGGTAGGCGAGCAGTACTTC. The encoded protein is CACSLKSGVGEQYF.

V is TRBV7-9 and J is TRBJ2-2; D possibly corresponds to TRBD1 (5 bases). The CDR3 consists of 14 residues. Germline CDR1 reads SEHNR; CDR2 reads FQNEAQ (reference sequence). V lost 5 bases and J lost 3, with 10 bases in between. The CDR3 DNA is TGTGCCAGCAGCGTCGACAGCTACACCGGGGAGCTGTTTTTT. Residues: CASSVDSYTGELFF.

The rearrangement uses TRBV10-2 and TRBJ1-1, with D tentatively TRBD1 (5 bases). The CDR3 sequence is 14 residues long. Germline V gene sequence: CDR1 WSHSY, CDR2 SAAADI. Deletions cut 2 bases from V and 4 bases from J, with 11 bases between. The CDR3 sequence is CASSEGRAVTEAFF. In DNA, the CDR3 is TGCGCCAGCAGTGAGGGCAGGGCAGTCACTGAAGCTTTCTTT.

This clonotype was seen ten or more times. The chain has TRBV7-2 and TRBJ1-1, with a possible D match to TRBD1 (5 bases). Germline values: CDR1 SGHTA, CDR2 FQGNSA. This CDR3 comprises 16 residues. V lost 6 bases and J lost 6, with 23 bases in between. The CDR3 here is CASRFPGTREWAEAFF. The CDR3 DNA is TGTGCCAGCAGATTTCCCGGGACCCGGGAGTGGGCTGAAGCTTTCTTT.

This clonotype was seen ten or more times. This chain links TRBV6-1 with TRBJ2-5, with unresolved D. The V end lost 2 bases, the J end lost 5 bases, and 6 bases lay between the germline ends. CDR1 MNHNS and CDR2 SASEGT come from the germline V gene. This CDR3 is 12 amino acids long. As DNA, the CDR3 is TGTGCCAGCAGTGAATATGGTGAGACCCAGTACTTC. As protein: CASSEYGETQYF.

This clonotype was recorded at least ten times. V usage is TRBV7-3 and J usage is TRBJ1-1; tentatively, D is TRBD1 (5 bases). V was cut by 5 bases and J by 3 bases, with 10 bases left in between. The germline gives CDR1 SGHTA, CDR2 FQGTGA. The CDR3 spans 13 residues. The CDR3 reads CASSHTGDTEAFF. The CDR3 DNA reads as TGTGCCAGCAGCCATACAGGTGACACTGAAGCTTTCTTT. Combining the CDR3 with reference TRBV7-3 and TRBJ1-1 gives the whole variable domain GAGVSQTPSNKVTEKGKYVELRCDPISGHTALYWYRQSLGQGPEFLIYFQGTGAADDSGLPNDRFFAVRPEGSVSTLKIQRTERGDSAVYLCASSHTGDTEAFFGQGTRLTVV.

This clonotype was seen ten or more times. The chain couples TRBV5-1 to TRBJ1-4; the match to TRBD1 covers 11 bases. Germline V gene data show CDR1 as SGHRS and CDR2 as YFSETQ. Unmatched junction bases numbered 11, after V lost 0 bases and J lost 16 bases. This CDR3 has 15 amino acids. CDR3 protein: CASSLEGQGVSRRFF. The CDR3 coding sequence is TGCGCCAGCAGCTTGGAGGGACAGGGGGTTTCAAGACGGTTTTTT.

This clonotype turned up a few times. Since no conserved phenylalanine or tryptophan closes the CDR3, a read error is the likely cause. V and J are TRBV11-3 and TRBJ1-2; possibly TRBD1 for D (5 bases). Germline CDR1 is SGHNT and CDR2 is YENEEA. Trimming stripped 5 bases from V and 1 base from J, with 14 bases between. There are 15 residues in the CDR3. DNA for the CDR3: TGTGCCAGCAGCCGGACAACATCGCATAACTATGGCTACACCTCC. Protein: CASSRTTSHNYGYTS.

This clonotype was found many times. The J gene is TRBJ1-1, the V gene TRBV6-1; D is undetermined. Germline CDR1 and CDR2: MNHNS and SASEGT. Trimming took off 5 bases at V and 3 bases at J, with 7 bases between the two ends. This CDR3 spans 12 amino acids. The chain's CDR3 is CASSYSYTEAFF. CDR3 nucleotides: TGTGCCAGCAGTTACAGCTACACTGAAGCTTTCTTT.